This entry is about one T cell receptor beta chain. Its antigen remains unidentified. The record originates from a study of cytomegalovirus exposure and HLA in healthy donors. Study background: Samples from HLA-typed donors yielded 85 million to 95 million unique TCRs in an early data release. General observations from the study: The number of N-insertions in an Asian-associated ancestry cluster was reportedly below the 666-donor mean in a later analysis. HLA restriction was apparent for most CMV-associated TCR beta chains in a later analysis.

The CDR3 loop spans 15 amino acids. Germline V lookup: CDR1 SGHNT, CDR2 YENEEA. After removal of 5 bases from V and 5 bases from J, the junction contained 9 bases not matched to a gene. The study ran its PCR with 60 Vbeta and 13 Jbeta primers. Assay: immunoSEQ multiplex PCR; the TCRdb copy retains only in-frame clones and omits some. The sample has tens of thousands of clones. The sequenced sample was PBMCs. The clonotype originates from a man aged 50 or older in good health and CMV-seropositive. The chain uses TRBV11-3 and TRBJ2-7; 10 nucleotides line up with TRBD2. CDR3 nucleotides: TGTGCCAGCAGCCCTACTAGCGGGAAGCGTCACGAGCAGTACTTC. This gives the protein CASSPTSGKRHEQYF.